The source of this TCR beta chain is a study of CD8 T cells in Susac syndrome. Study-wide results and caveats: That the number of individuals in its TCR sequencing and HLA analysis was relatively small was acknowledged by the study.

On this clonotype itself: The antigen remains undetermined.

The CDR3 is made up of 14 amino acids. CDR1 and CDR2 from the germline V gene are SQVTM and ANQGSEA. V shed 7 bases, J shed 4 bases, and the junction held 7 bases outside the gene matches. Random hexamers were used to reverse transcribe the RNA input (about 0.45 to 1 ug). Amplification of the TCR beta CDR3 was carried out by immunoSEQ multiplex PCR, which spanned a total of 54 Vbeta and 13 Jbeta segments. Each CDR3 protein is one row after TCRdb ran MiXCR on the immunoSEQ multiplex PCR reads. The sample shows 180,000 or so distinct CDR3 sequences, about 95% of them seen only once. The authors carried out high-throughput sequencing of TCR beta. They applied it to CD8+ and CD4+ T cells obtained from blood. Healthy donors constituted the controls, which were matched for age and sex.

This receptor was obtained from a human donor in good health. Sequencing was carried out using CD4+ T cells from PBMCs. The genes are TRBV29-1 and TRBJ1-1; TRBD1 aligns across 12 bases. As DNA, the CDR3 is TGCAGCGGTCAACCGGGACAGGGGGCCACTGAAGCTTTCTTT. Protein: CSGQPGQGATEAFF.